The 27 T cell receptor beta chains given below trace back to one sample, sequenced in a study of T cell responses to AZD1222 COVID-19 vaccine. Some clones are missing from TCRdb's copy, which holds only in-frame ones; the method was immunoSEQ multiplex PCR. This table holds approximately 200,000 clones, approximately 93% found once. This specimen was peripheral blood, taken 28 days after the second AZD1222 dose. The source of these receptors is an adult who received the AZD1222 COVID-19 vaccine.

The chain has TRBV5-4 and TRBJ1-1; D might be TRBD1 (5 bases). Germline V CDR1 and CDR2: SGHNT, YYREEE (reference sequence). The length of the CDR3 is 15 residues. The V and J ends lost 0 bases and 4 bases respectively, with 13 bases between them. The CDR3 sequence is CASSLAGTSSTEAFF. The CDR3, as DNA: TGTGCCAGCAGCTTGGCCGGGACCTCCTCCACTGAAGCTTTCTTT.

The V and J genes are TRBV21-1 and TRBJ2-7; TRBD1 was called by the table and not checked on the DNA. TRBV21-1 is noted as a pseudogene. This CDR3 is 15 amino acids long. In DNA, the CDR3 is TGTGCCAGCAGCAGAAGCAAGACAGGGGACTACGAGCAGTACTTC. Protein: CASSRSKTGDYEQYF.

The gene calls are TRBV6-5 and TRBJ2-1; 8 bases align to TRBD2. The CDR3 length is 15 residues. Germline V lookup: CDR1 MNHEY, CDR2 SVGAGI. The trim removed 4 bases at V and 10 bases at J, leaving 12 bases unmatched. CDR3 protein: CASSSGTRPLGEQFF. In DNA form, the CDR3 reads TGTGCCAGCAGTTCAGGGACTAGACCCTTGGGGGAGCAGTTCTTC.

The chain employs TRBV28 and TRBJ2-1; TRBD2 matches at 10 bases. J lost 1 base, V lost 6 bases, and 6 bases had no gene match. The CDR3 is 16 residues long. Germline V lookup: CDR1 MDHEN, CDR2 SYDVKM. In DNA, the CDR3 is TGTGCCAGCAGGGCCTCTAGCGGGGGTTCCTACAATGAGCAGTTCTTC. It codes for CASRASSGGSYNEQFF.

The V gene is TRBV19, the J gene TRBJ1-1; perhaps TRBD1 as D (6 bases). This CDR3 contains 14 residues. V was clipped by 4 bases and J by 5 bases, with 14 bases between them. Germline V gene lookup returns CDR1 LNHDA and CDR2 SQIVND (reference sequence). The CDR3 spells CASSTTGKRTEAFF. CDR3 coding DNA: TGTGCCAGTAGTACAACAGGGAAGAGAACTGAAGCTTTCTTT.

The V and J genes are TRBV27 and TRBJ2-7; a possible D gene is TRBD1 (6 bases). The CDR3 is 14 amino acids. Germline lookup yields CDR1 MNHEY and CDR2 SMNVEV (reference sequence). Trimming took off 2 bases at V and 8 bases at J, with 16 bases between the two ends. Here the CDR3 reads CASSLGGTSLKQYF. CDR3 coding DNA: TGTGCCAGCAGTTTAGGGGGCACATCCTTAAAGCAGTACTTC.

The chain links TRBV19 to TRBJ1-6, with a tentative D call TRBD1 (5 bases). Trimming removed 3 bases at V and 7 bases at J, with 16 bases between. The germline V gene encodes CDR1 LNHDA and CDR2 SQIVND (reference sequence). The CDR3 extends over 16 amino acids. The CDR3 bases are TGTGCCAGTAGTATTGGAGAGGGGAGTTGGAATTCACCCCTCCACTTT. Translating it yields CASSIGEGSWNSPLHF.

This sequence joins TRBV5-4 and TRBJ2-5; D is perhaps TRBD1 (6 bases). The CDR3 contains 14 residues. Deletions cut 7 bases from V and 7 bases from J, with 20 bases between. From germline, CDR1 is SGHNT and CDR2 YYREEE (reference sequence). For the CDR3, the DNA is TGTGCCAGCCGGATACAGGGTCCCGTTGCGACCCAGTACTTC. Protein product: CASRIQGPVATQYF.

The chain joins TRBV5-1 to TRBJ2-5; 7 nucleotides agree with TRBD1. The CDR3 consists of 15 residues. Per germline, CDR1 SGHRS and CDR2 YFSETQ. J was trimmed by 5 bases and V by 5 bases; bases with no gene match: 12. This CDR3 reads CASSIQGFGRETQYF. In nucleotides, the CDR3 is TGCGCCAGCAGTATACAGGGGTTTGGGCGGGAGACCCAGTACTTC.

J is TRBJ2-7 and V is TRBV3-1 (or the pseudogene TRBV3-2); D is possibly TRBD1 or TRBD2 (5 bases each). Germline-derived CDR1 and CDR2 are LGHDT and YNNKEL (reference sequence). The ends were cut back, 0 bases at V and 3 bases at J, with 12 bases in the middle. This CDR3 contains 15 residues. CDR3 bases: TGTGCCAGCAGCCAAGATTCGGGGCTCGGCTACGAGCAGTACTTC. Its protein product is CASSQDSGLGYEQYF.

The J gene is TRBJ2-7, the V gene TRBV6-5; the D is unclear. Germline V gene lookup returns CDR1 MNHEY and CDR2 SVGAGI. Deletions cut 8 bases from V and 0 bases from J, with 8 bases between. This CDR3 comprises 12 residues. CDR3 in amino acids: CASVSDSYEQYF. CDR3 DNA: TGTGCCAGCGTTAGTGACTCCTACGAGCAGTACTTC.

V and J are TRBV7-9 and TRBJ1-2, with 9 bases fitting TRBD1. Per the germline V gene, CDR1 is SEHNR and CDR2 is FQNEAQ (reference sequence). J was trimmed by 4 bases and V by 5 bases; bases with no gene match: 2. The CDR3 covers 13 residues. The CDR3 DNA reads TGTGCCAGCAGCCGGGGACAGGGCTATGGCTACACCTTC. Protein sequence: CASSRGQGYGYTF.

V is TRBV5-1 and J is TRBJ1-2, with D unclear. Deletions cut 7 bases from V and 4 bases from J, with 20 bases between. CDR3 size: 15 residues. Germline-derived CDR1 and CDR2 are SGHRS and YFSETQ. The CDR3 nucleotides are TGCGCCAGCGGGGATCGGCAGGCATCCGGCTATGGCTACACCTTC. Its protein is CASGDRQASGYGYTF.

The chain uses TRBV9 and TRBJ1-1, with D perhaps matching TRBD1 (6 bases). The ends were cut back, 0 bases at V and 2 bases at J, with 11 bases in the middle. The CDR3 runs to 15 residues. The germline gives CDR1 SGDLS, CDR2 YYNGEE. CDR3 nucleotide sequence: TGTGCCAGCAGCGTAGCTACGGACAGAAACACTGAAGCTTTCTTT. It yields the protein CASSVATDRNTEAFF.

V gene TRBV12-3 or TRBV12-4 combines with J gene TRBJ1-2; D gene ambiguous. V lost 3 bases, J lost 4 bases, and 9 bases lay in between. The CDR3 is 13 residues long. CDR3 protein: CASSLVQLYGYTF. CDR3 DNA sequence: TGTGCCAGCAGTTTGGTACAGCTCTATGGCTACACCTTC.

The V gene is TRBV5-4, the J gene TRBJ1-4; 10 nucleotides align to TRBD1. The V segment lost 4 bases and the J segment 3 bases; nucleotides outside the gene matches: 6. Germline loops: CDR1 SGHNT, CDR2 YYREEE (reference sequence). This CDR3 spans 16 amino acids. This CDR3 reads CASSEDRGASNEKLFF. DNA for the CDR3: TGTGCCAGCAGCGAGGACAGGGGGGCTTCTAATGAAAAACTGTTTTTT.

The chain joins TRBV7-9 to TRBJ2-5; no clear D gene. CDR3 length equals 15 residues. Between the trimmed V and J ends, which lost 0 bases and 5 bases, there was a span of 13 bases. Germline CDR1 SEHNR, CDR2 FQNEAQ (reference sequence). The CDR3 reads CASSLAELRRETQYF. CDR3 DNA sequence: TGTGCCAGCAGCTTAGCGGAGTTGAGGCGGGAGACCCAGTACTTC.

The rearrangement uses TRBV27 and TRBJ1-3; D might be TRBD1 (6 bases). The CDR3 extends over 14 amino acids. V dropped 8 bases and J dropped 0 bases, with 11 bases sitting between them. Germline assignment: CDR1 MNHEY and CDR2 SMNVEV (reference sequence). This CDR3 is CASRDMSSGNTIYF. The CDR3 DNA follows: TGTGCCAGCCGGGACATGAGCTCTGGAAACACCATATATTTT.

The chain uses TRBV18 and TRBJ1-5, with no clear D. Per the germline V gene, CDR1 is KGHSH and CDR2 is LQKENI. V was cut by 3 bases and J by 11 bases, with 14 bases left in between. This CDR3 region has 13 residues. This CDR3 is CASSPTSTAAQHF. The CDR3 nucleotides are TGTGCCAGCTCACCCACATCGACGGCAGCCCAGCATTTT. The whole variable domain, filled in from reference TRBV18 and TRBJ1-5, reads NAGVMQNPRHLVRRRGQEARLRCSPMKGHSHVYWYRQLPEEGLKFMVYLQKENIIDESGMPKERFSAEFPKEGPSILRIQQVVRGDSAAYFCASSPTSTAAQHFGDGTRLSIL.

The chain links TRBV9 to TRBJ2-5, with TRBD2 identical over 12 bases. V shed 5 bases, J shed 2 bases, and the junction held 4 bases outside the gene matches. This CDR3 is 15 amino acids long. CDR1 SGDLS and CDR2 YYNGEE come from the germline V gene. The CDR3 reads CASSASGGDQETQYF. The CDR3 DNA is TGTGCCAGCAGTGCTAGCGGGGGGGATCAAGAGACCCAGTACTTC.

CDR3 in amino acids: CASTLGPKADNSPLHF. CDR3 sequence (DNA): TGTGCCAGCACCCTAGGACCCAAGGCCGATAATTCACCCCTCCACTTT. The gene calls are TRBV5-6 and TRBJ1-6, with D unclear. The CDR3 consists of 16 residues. Germline values: CDR1 SGHDT, CDR2 YYEEEE. V was cut by 6 bases and J by 5 bases, with 18 bases left in between.

The chain carries TRBV12-3 or TRBV12-4 and TRBJ2-7; D could derive from TRBD1 or TRBD2 (5 bases each). Trimming pared 3 bases from V and 1 base from J, leaving 7 bases between. This CDR3 is 13 amino acids long. CDR3: CASSFGGSYEQYF. The CDR3 DNA reads TGTGCCAGCAGTTTTGGGGGATCCTACGAGCAGTACTTC.

CDR3 residues: CASVVSEGSAGYTF. The CDR3 coding sequence is TGTGCCAGTGTAGTATCTGAGGGGTCGGCTGGCTACACCTTC. This chain connects TRBV19 to TRBJ1-2; weak D call: TRBD1 (5 bases). CDR1 is LNHDA and CDR2 is SQIVND in the germline V gene (reference sequence). Between the trimmed V and J ends, which lost 8 bases and 7 bases, there was a span of 20 bases. This CDR3 has 14 residues.

This rearrangement joins TRBV28 to TRBJ2-5, with 7 bases aligning to TRBD1. This CDR3 has 14 residues. Per the germline V gene, CDR1 is MDHEN and CDR2 is SYDVKM. The J segment lost 4 bases and the V segment lost 5 bases, leaving 7 bases of the junction unmatched. The DNA of the CDR3 is TGTGCCAGCAGTCCCGGGACAGCACTAGAGACCCAGTACTTC. Its translation: CASSPGTALETQYF.

V and J are TRBV7-8 and TRBJ1-1; D is undetermined. The V gene lost 5 bases and the J gene lost 6 bases, with 13 bases spanning the gap. Per the germline V gene, CDR1 is SGHVS and CDR2 is FQNEAQ. This CDR3 has 13 residues. The CDR3: CASSQSLRPEAFF. CDR3 in DNA: TGTGCCAGCAGCCAATCCCTGAGGCCTGAAGCTTTCTTT.

The V call is TRBV13, the J call TRBJ2-5; 12 bases fit TRBD1. CDR1 and CDR2 (germline): PRHDT, FYEKMQ (reference sequence). Losses at the gene ends were 5 bases for V and 4 bases for J; bases not matched to a gene: 8. The length of the CDR3 is 16 residues. In DNA, the CDR3 is TGTGCCAGCAGCGGCCCCGGGACAGGGGGCGGAGAGACCCAGTACTTC. It translates to CASSGPGTGGGETQYF.

The chain combines TRBV5-4 with TRBJ1-2; 9 bases are a match to TRBD1. There are 15 residues in the CDR3. With V trimmed by 6 bases and J by 5 bases, 11 bases remained unmatched. Germline loops: CDR1 SGHNT, CDR2 YYREEE (reference sequence). The CDR3 nucleotides read TGTGCCAGCACCCGGGACAGGGTCGGAATTTATGGCTACACCTTC. The encoded protein is CASTRDRVGIYGYTF.